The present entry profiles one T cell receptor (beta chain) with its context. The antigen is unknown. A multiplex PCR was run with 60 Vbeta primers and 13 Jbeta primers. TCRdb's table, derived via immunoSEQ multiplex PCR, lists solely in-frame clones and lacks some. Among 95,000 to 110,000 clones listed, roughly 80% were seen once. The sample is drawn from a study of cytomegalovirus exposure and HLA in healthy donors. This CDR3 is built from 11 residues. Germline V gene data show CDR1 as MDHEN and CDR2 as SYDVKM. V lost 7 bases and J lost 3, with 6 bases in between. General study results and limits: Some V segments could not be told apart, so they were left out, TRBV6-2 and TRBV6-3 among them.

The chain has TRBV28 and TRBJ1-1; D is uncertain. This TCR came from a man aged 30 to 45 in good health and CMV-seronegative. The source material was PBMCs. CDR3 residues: CASIRDTEAFF. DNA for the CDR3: TGTGCCAGCATTCGGGACACTGAAGCTTTCTTT.